The 22 T cell receptor beta chains given below trace back to one sample, sequenced in a study of memory CD4+ T cells and cytomegalovirus serostatus. Sequencing used immunoSEQ multiplex PCR; TCRdb keeps in-frame clones, though not all of them. The sample records about 50,000 clones, 75% to 85% being singletons. The sort gate was single viable CD3+CD4+CD8-CD45RO+ cells for memory CD4+ T cells. The material sequenced was memory CD4+ T cells from blood. The receptors originated from an adult in good health and CMV-seronegative.

The chain couples TRBV29-1 to TRBJ2-6; D possibly uses TRBD1 or TRBD2 (6 bases each). The germline CDR1 and CDR2 sequences are SQVTM and ANQGSEA. V was cut by 7 bases and J by 4 bases, with 11 bases left in between. This CDR3 is built from 13 residues. In DNA, the CDR3 is TGCAGCGCAGGAGGGGGAGGGGCCAACGTCCTGACTTTC. Protein sequence: CSAGGGGANVLTF.

The sample holds one count of this clone. The chain has TRBV7-6 and TRBJ2-5, with D uncertain. V was trimmed by 4 bases and J by 7 bases, leaving 7 bases between them. CDR1 SGHVS and CDR2 FNYEAQ come from the germline V gene. The CDR3 totals 11 residues. In DNA form, the CDR3 reads TGTGCCAGCAGCTCAACCGGGACCCAGTACTTC. As protein: CASSSTGTQYF. The variable domain in full, with the rest retrieved from reference TRBV7-6 and TRBJ2-5, is GAGVSQSPRYKVTKRGQDVALRCDPISGHVSLYWYRQALGQGPEFLTYFNYEAQQDKSGLPNDRFSAERPEGSISTLTIQRTEQRDSAMYRCASSSTGTQYFGPGTRLLVL.

The CDR3 sequence: CASSLEGRGRDTQYF. In DNA form, the CDR3 reads TGCGCCAGCAGCTTGGAGGGAAGGGGGCGAGATACGCAGTATTTT. This sequence joins TRBV5-1 and TRBJ2-3, with TRBD1 matching over 7 bases. CDR1 and CDR2 (germline): SGHRS, YFSETQ. Trimming cost V 0 bases and J 5 bases; bases outside gene matches: 6. The CDR3 totals 15 residues.

The chain carries TRBV19 and TRBJ2-3, with 7 nucleotides matching TRBD1. Unmatched junction bases numbered 5, after V lost 6 bases and J lost 2 bases. Germline CDR1 LNHDA, CDR2 SQIVND (reference sequence). This CDR3 has 14 amino acids. The DNA for the CDR3 is TGTGCCAGTAGGGAAGACAGGGTCACAGATACGCAGTATTTT. The encoded protein is CASREDRVTDTQYF.

The genes are TRBV19 and TRBJ2-1, with 10 positions matching TRBD2. V was pared by 5 bases and J by 8 bases, with 9 bases of the junction left unmatched. The CDR3 covers 15 residues. Germline V CDR1 and CDR2: LNHDA, SQIVND (reference sequence). The CDR3 reads CASSLAGVSQDEQFF. The CDR3, as DNA: TGTGCCAGTAGTCTAGCGGGAGTGTCCCAGGATGAGCAGTTCTTC.

This rearrangement joins TRBV9 to TRBJ2-7; 9 bases fit TRBD2. Germline V lookup: CDR1 SGDLS, CDR2 YYNGEE. The CDR3 totals 16 residues. V was pared by 0 bases and J by 5 bases, with 9 bases of the junction left unmatched. The CDR3 loop is CASSVGGTSNSHEQYF. Written as DNA, the CDR3 is TGTGCCAGCAGCGTAGGGGGGACTAGCAATTCCCACGAGCAGTACTTC.

This sequence joins TRBV7-9 and TRBJ1-1; 8 nucleotides line up with TRBD1. V was pared by 6 bases and J by 1 base, with 13 bases of the junction left unmatched. The CDR3 has 17 amino acids. CDR1 and CDR2 (germline): SEHNR, FQNEAQ (reference sequence). In DNA form, the CDR3 reads TGTGCCAGCAGACACAAAGACAGGGGAGGGGGGAACACTGAAGCTTTCTTT. Its protein product is CASRHKDRGGGNTEAFF.

This chain joins TRBV12-5 and TRBJ2-1; TRBD2 aligns across 7 bases. With V trimmed by 1 base and J by 5 bases, 5 bases remained unmatched. The germline V gene encodes CDR1 LGHNT and CDR2 FRNRAP. The CDR3 is made up of 15 amino acids. The CDR3, as DNA: TGTGCTAGTGGTTTGGGCCTAGCGGATAACAATGAGCAGTTCTTC. Translated: CASGLGLADNNEQFF.

This rearrangement joins TRBV5-4 to TRBJ2-7; possibly TRBD2 for D (5 bases). V was shortened by 4 bases and J by 4 bases, with 18 bases between the two germline ends. Germline V lookup: CDR1 SGHNT, CDR2 YYREEE (reference sequence). The CDR3 runs 15 residues. CDR3 sequence (DNA): TGTGCCAGCAGCCCGGACTCAGCCCCAGTTTACGAGCAGTACTTC. Protein sequence: CASSPDSAPVYEQYF.

The chain employs TRBV10-3 and TRBJ2-2; possible D gene TRBD2, 5 bases. Germline assignment: CDR1 ENHRY and CDR2 SYGVKD. This CDR3 is built from 16 residues. Trimming shortened V by 6 bases and J by 0 bases, and 14 bases separated the two germline ends. Written as DNA, the CDR3 is TGTGCCATCAGACGATCCGGGATCTCGAACACCGGGGAGCTGTTTTTT. It is translated as CAIRRSGISNTGELFF.

This clone was found a few times. This chain links TRBV18 with TRBJ2-1; D unclear. The V and J ends lost 4 bases and 8 bases respectively, with 9 bases between them. This CDR3 contains 12 residues. Germline V CDR1 and CDR2: KGHSH, LQKENI. CDR3: CASSQGWDEQFF. The CDR3 DNA reads TGTGCCAGCTCACAGGGATGGGATGAGCAGTTCTTC.

The chain combines TRBV2 with TRBJ2-1; D ambiguous. Trimming took off 4 bases at V and 9 bases at J, with 10 bases between the two ends. CDR1 is SNHLY and CDR2 is FYNNEI in the germline V gene. The CDR3 loop spans 12 amino acids. The CDR3 spells CASSGGTFEQFF. The CDR3 nucleotides are TGTGCCAGCAGTGGAGGTACTTTTGAGCAGTTCTTC.

The J gene is TRBJ2-5, the V gene TRBV4-1; D remains ambiguous. The DNA end is a closer match to TRBJ2-7, so the J assignment may be wrong. The CDR3 runs 13 residues. Germline V gene lookup returns CDR1 MGHRA and CDR2 YSYEKL. The CDR3 here is CASISGRSYEQYF. The CDR3 DNA sequence: TGCGCCAGCATCTCAGGCCGATCCTACGAGCAGTACTTC.

This clone has a handful of counts. This chain uses TRBV11-1 with TRBJ1-1; tentatively, D is TRBD1 (5 bases). CDR1 and CDR2 (germline): SGHAT, FQDESV (reference sequence). The CDR3 runs to 14 residues. V lost 6 bases and J lost 5, with 16 bases in between. The CDR3: CASSSDTRGTEAFF. DNA for the CDR3: TGTGCCAGCAGTTCAGACACTCGGGGGACTGAAGCTTTCTTT.

The DNA of the CDR3 is TGTGCCACCAGCGACCCTAGGGGGGTAGTAGAGACCCAGTACTTC. Its protein is CATSDPRGVVETQYF. The gene calls are TRBV15 and TRBJ2-5; D is perhaps TRBD1 or TRBD2 (6 bases each). Trimming took 5 bases from V and 4 from J, leaving 17 bases between them. The CDR3 is 15 amino acids. From germline, CDR1 is LNHNV and CDR2 YYDKDF (reference sequence).

The chain couples TRBV6-5 to TRBJ2-5; D call uncertain. The CDR3 length is 14 residues. Between the trimmed V and J ends, which lost 0 bases and 4 bases, there was a span of 9 bases. Germline CDR1 and CDR2: MNHEY and SVGAGI. Here the CDR3 reads CASSYSKPGETQYF. The CDR3 DNA reads as TGTGCCAGCAGTTACTCGAAACCTGGAGAGACCCAGTACTTC.

The V and J genes are TRBV19 and TRBJ2-2; the match to TRBD2 covers 8 bases. V was clipped by 10 bases and J by 2 bases; unmatched bases: 12. Germline assignment: CDR1 LNHDA and CDR2 SQIVND (reference sequence). The CDR3 loop spans 16 amino acids. CDR3 protein: CATRPSGTRNTGELFF. DNA for the CDR3: TGTGCCACCCGGCCCTCCGGGACTAGAAACACCGGGGAGCTGTTTTTT.

The chain combines TRBV5-4 with TRBJ1-4; no clear D gene. CDR1 and CDR2 (germline): SGHNT, YYREEE (reference sequence). The CDR3 sequence is 14 residues long. V was cut by 0 bases and J by 0 bases, with 3 bases left in between. The CDR3 DNA is TGTGCCAGCAGCTTGGATGCAACTAATGAAAAACTGTTTTTT. Protein: CASSLDATNEKLFF.

V usage is TRBV18 and J usage is TRBJ2-5, with D uncertain. Germline lookup yields CDR1 KGHSH and CDR2 LQKENI. V was cut by 0 bases and J by 5 bases, with 10 bases left in between. This CDR3 spans 14 amino acids. The CDR3: CASSPPNLIETQYF. CDR3 nucleotides: TGTGCCAGCTCACCACCAAATCTTATCGAGACCCAGTACTTC.

This rearrangement joins TRBV7-6 to TRBJ2-7; 11 bases line up with TRBD1. The CDR3 is 18 amino acids. The germline V gene has CDR1 SGHVS and CDR2 FNYEAQ. V was pared by 5 bases and J by 7 bases, with 19 bases of the junction left unmatched. CDR3 in amino acids: CASSVFPSWGQGVREQYF. For the CDR3, the DNA is TGTGCCAGCAGCGTTTTCCCGAGCTGGGGACAGGGGGTGAGGGAGCAGTACTTC.

The V and J genes are TRBV11-2 and TRBJ2-5; D gene ambiguous. The J call may be in error: the DNA end matches TRBJ2-7 better. From germline, CDR1 is SGHAT and CDR2 FQNNGV. The CDR3 extends over 13 amino acids. This CDR3 is CASSLGSSYEQYF. The CDR3 DNA follows: TGTGCCAGCAGCTTAGGGAGCTCCTACGAGCAGTACTTC.

The table lists this clone with a few counts. The rearrangement links TRBV6-1 to TRBJ2-1; TRBD2 matches at 13 bases. The junction had 10 bases not matched to a gene; V was cut back by 6 bases and J by 11 bases. The CDR3 runs to 15 residues. The V gene's germline CDR1 is MNHNS and CDR2 SASEGT. The CDR3 nucleotides are TGTGCCAGCAGCCCAGGGACTAGCGGGATCTCGCAGCAGTTCTTC. Translating it yields CASSPGTSGISQQFF.